This T cell receptor beta chain emerged from a study of cytomegalovirus exposure and HLA in healthy donors. The PCR made use of 60 Vbeta and 13 Jbeta primers. TCRdb's table, derived via immunoSEQ multiplex PCR, lists solely in-frame clones and lacks some. The sample records roughly 190,000 clones, roughly four fifths being singletons. The V segment lost 0 bases and the J segment 2 bases; nucleotides outside the gene matches: 3. The germline gives CDR1 SGDLS, CDR2 YYNGEE. The CDR3 is 17 residues long. The chain is built from TRBV9 and TRBJ2-3; TRBD2 agrees at 13 bases. This receptor was obtained from a man aged 18 to 29 in good health and CMV-seronegative. Material: PBMCs. The CDR3, as DNA: TGTGCCAGCAGCGTAGCTGGGACTAGCGGGACCACAGATACGCAGTATTTT. Encoded protein: CASSVAGTSGTTDTQYF.